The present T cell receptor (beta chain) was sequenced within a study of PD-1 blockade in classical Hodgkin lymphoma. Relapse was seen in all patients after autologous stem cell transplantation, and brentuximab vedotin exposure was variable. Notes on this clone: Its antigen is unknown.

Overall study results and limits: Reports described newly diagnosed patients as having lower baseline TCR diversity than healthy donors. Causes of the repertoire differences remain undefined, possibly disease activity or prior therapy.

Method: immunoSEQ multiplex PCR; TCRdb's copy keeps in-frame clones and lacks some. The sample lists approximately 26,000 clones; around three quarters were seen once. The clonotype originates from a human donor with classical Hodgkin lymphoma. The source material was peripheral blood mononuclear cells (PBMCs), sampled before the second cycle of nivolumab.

The CDR3 DNA sequence: TGTGCCAGCAGCGTAGAAGGGGTTGGATACGAGCAGTACTTC. This encodes CASSVEGVGYEQYF. The gene calls are TRBV9 and TRBJ2-7; D perhaps matches TRBD1 (5 bases). This CDR3 is 14 amino acids long. Germline V gene data show CDR1 as SGDLS and CDR2 as YYNGEE. The V gene lost 0 bases and the J gene lost 4 bases, with 11 bases spanning the gap.